The T cell receptor beta chain under discussion was sequenced for a study of T cells after yellow fever vaccination. Overall study context: SMART-Seq v4 Ultra Low Input handled preparation of low-cell-number fractions. General observations from the study: Abundant clonotypes from the bulk population could have been carried over as contaminants into FACS-sorted repertoires. Clonotype sharing between CD4 and CD8 compartments was small.

MiXCR was run by TCRdb on the 5' RACE reads, yielding one entry per CDR3 protein. The profile shows a few hundred thousand distinct CDR3 sequences, roughly 5.2% of them singletons. This clonotype came up a few times. Its specificity is not known. V was shortened by 0 bases and J by 4 bases, with 9 bases between the two germline ends. The germline CDR1 and CDR2 sequences are KGHSH and LQKENI. CDR3 length: 15 residues. The rearrangement uses TRBV18 and TRBJ2-2; no clear D. The sequence was collected from a man between 18 and 29 years old who received the YFV17D yellow fever vaccine. The input for sequencing was CD4+ T cells sorted from PBMCs, taken on the day of the yellow fever booster vaccination. The CDR3 spells CASSPPSRPTGELFF. As DNA, the CDR3 is TGTGCCAGCTCACCACCTAGCAGGCCCACCGGGGAGCTGTTTTTT.